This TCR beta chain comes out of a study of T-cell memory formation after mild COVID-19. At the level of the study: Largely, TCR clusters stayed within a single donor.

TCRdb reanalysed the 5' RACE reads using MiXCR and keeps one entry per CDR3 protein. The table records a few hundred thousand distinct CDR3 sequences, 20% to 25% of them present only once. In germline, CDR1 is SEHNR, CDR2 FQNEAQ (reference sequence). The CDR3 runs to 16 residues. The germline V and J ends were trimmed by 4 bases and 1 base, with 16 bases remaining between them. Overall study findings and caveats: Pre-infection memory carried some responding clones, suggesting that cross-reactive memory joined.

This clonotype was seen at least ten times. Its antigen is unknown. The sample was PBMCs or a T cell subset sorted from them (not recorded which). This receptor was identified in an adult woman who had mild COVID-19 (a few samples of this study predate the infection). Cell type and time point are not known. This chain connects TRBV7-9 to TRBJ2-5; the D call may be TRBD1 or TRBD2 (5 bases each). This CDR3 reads CASSSPGTKFQETQYF. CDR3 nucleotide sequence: TGTGCCAGCAGCTCGCCCGGGACCAAATTCCAAGAGACCCAGTACTTC.